This is a list of T cell receptor beta chains from one sample in a study of shared T cell receptors in the human thymus. Sequenced by immunoSEQ multiplex PCR; TCRdb stores in-frame clones only, minus some. The data contain hundreds of thousands of clones, around 78% of them singletons. These data also formed part of another study, on human thymus T cells.

Sequenced input: thymocytes. The receptors here all came from a boy younger than two with a congenital heart defect. Both conserved end residues are part of each CDR3. D genes are given only for firm matches. Rows give clone size only sometimes, using once, few, many, or a class for an expanded clone.

v_call	d_call	clone_size	j_call	cdr3_aa	cdr3_nt
TRBV15	NA	NA	TRBJ2-1	CATSRGGEQFF	TGTGCCACCAGCAGAGGCGGAGAGCAGTTCTTC
TRBV28	NA	NA	TRBJ2-7	CASRPPSDYGGEQYF	TGTGCCAGCAGGCCCCCTAGCGACTACGGGGGCGAGCAGTACTTC
TRBV28	NA	NA	TRBJ1-5	CASRNEGGPQPQHF	TGTGCCAGCAGGAATGAGGGTGGCCCACAGCCCCAGCATTTT
TRBV29-1	TRBD2	NA	TRBJ2-3	CSAAGGGVTDTQYF	TGCAGCGCGGCGGGAGGTGGTGTCACAGATACGCAGTATTTT
TRBV7-8	NA	NA	TRBJ2-7	CASSYGSSYEQYF	TGTGCCAGCAGCTACGGGAGCTCCTACGAGCAGTACTTC
TRBV30	NA	NA	TRBJ2-7	CAWTQSTAYEQYF	TGTGCCTGGACCCAATCTACAGCATACGAGCAGTACTTC
TRBV28	NA	NA	TRBJ2-7	CASSSHSHEQYF	TGTGCCAGCAGTTCCCACTCCCACGAGCAGTACTTC
TRBV5-6	NA	NA	TRBJ2-2	CASSPRAGGGVPLELFF	TGTGCCAGCAGCCCTCGTGCCGGGGGAGGTGTACCTCTGGAGCTGTTTTTT
TRBV10-2	TRBD1	few	TRBJ1-4	CASTRTGKEKLFF	TGCGCCAGCACCCGGACAGGGAAAGAAAAACTGTTTTTT
TRBV28	NA	NA	TRBJ2-1	CASSFRGSGPANEQFF	TGTGCCAGCAGTTTTAGGGGTAGCGGACCTGCGAATGAGCAGTTCTTC
TRBV27	NA	few	TRBJ2-2	CASTEGANTGELFF	TGTGCCAGCACCGAGGGGGCGAACACCGGGGAGCTGTTTTTT
TRBV5-1	NA	NA	TRBJ1-5	CASSLGGARNQPQHF	TGCGCCAGCAGCTTAGGTGGGGCGCGAAATCAGCCCCAGCATTTT
TRBV19	TRBD2	NA	TRBJ2-1	CASSTDGHRASGRWNEQFF	TGTGCCAGTAGTACTGACGGCCACAGGGCGAGCGGGAGATGGAATGAGCAGTTCTTC
TRBV5-6	TRBD1	few	TRBJ1-2	CASSLYLRGQGGRYTF	TGTGCCAGCAGCTTGTATCTGAGGGGGCAAGGAGGGAGGTACACCTTC
TRBV5-1	TRBD2	NA	TRBJ2-7	CASSAYRGTSGTSSYEQYF	TGCGCCAGCAGCGCCTACAGGGGGACTAGCGGGACAAGCTCCTACGAGCAGTACTTC
TRBV4-3	TRBD2	NA	TRBJ2-1	CASSQGGTSVRLMEQFF	TGCGCCAGCAGCCAAGGGGGGACTAGCGTGAGGTTGATGGAGCAGTTCTTC
TRBV6-5	NA	NA	TRBJ1-4	CASSYSGGEKLFF	TGTGCCAGCAGTTACTCGGGCGGGGAAAAACTGTTTTTT
TRBV5-4	NA	few	TRBJ2-7	CASSSQKDNYEQYF	TGTGCCAGCAGCTCGCAGAAGGACAACTACGAGCAGTACTTC
TRBV25-1	NA	NA	TRBJ2-3	CASKDYDRERFTDTQYF	TGTGCCAGCAAGGACTACGACCGGGAGCGATTCACAGATACGCAGTATTTT
TRBV15	NA	NA	TRBJ1-5	CATSAGLLNQPQHF	TGTGCCACCAGCGCCGGTCTACTCAATCAGCCCCAGCATTTT
TRBV7-2	TRBD2	NA	TRBJ2-7	CASSGPRLSGRGYEQYF	TGTGCCAGCAGCGGACCCCGCCTCAGCGGGAGAGGGTACGAGCAGTACTTC
TRBV4-2	TRBD1	once	TRBJ2-1	CASSQDGGQGGNEQFF	TGTGCCAGCAGCCAAGATGGGGGACAGGGTGGCAATGAGCAGTTCTTC
TRBV10-2	NA	few	TRBJ1-1	CASSVGHLNTEAFF	TGCGCCAGCAGTGTGGGACACCTGAACACTGAAGCTTTCTTT
TRBV7-8	NA	NA	TRBJ2-2	CASSHGWGRAGELFF	TGTGCCAGCAGCCATGGGTGGGGCAGGGCCGGGGAGCTGTTTTTT
TRBV7-6	TRBD2	NA	TRBJ2-7	CASSLLAGGPSSYEQYF	TGTGCCAGCAGCTTACTAGCGGGAGGCCCAAGCTCCTACGAGCAGTACTTC
TRBV7-9	NA	NA	TRBJ2-2	CASSLATQVGTGELFF	TGTGCCAGCAGCTTAGCGACGCAGGTGGGCACCGGGGAGCTGTTTTTT
TRBV19	NA	NA	TRBJ1-1	CASSIDGLCTEAFF	TGTGCCAGTAGTATAGATGGACTCTGCACTGAAGCTTTCTTT
TRBV5-1	TRBD2	few	TRBJ2-1	CASRPGLAGGKAYNEQFF	TGCGCCAGCAGGCCGGGACTAGCGGGAGGGAAAGCCTACAATGAGCAGTTCTTC
TRBV19	TRBD1	once	TRBJ2-7	CASRGTVAIGSYEQYF	TGTGCCAGTCGAGGGACAGTCGCAATCGGCTCCTACGAGCAGTACTTC
TRBV12-5	NA	NA	TRBJ2-3	CASGLGGNGDTQYF	TGTGCTAGTGGTTTAGGAGGCAACGGGGATACGCAGTATTTT
TRBV7-9	NA	NA	TRBJ1-2	CASSVGAMLAGPNYGYTF	TGTGCCAGCAGCGTAGGCGCCATGCTGGCAGGGCCTAACTATGGCTACACCTTC
TRBV19	NA	NA	TRBJ2-7	CASSIPGRRADRREQYF	TGTGCCAGTAGTATACCTGGGCGTCGAGCGGACCGCCGCGAGCAGTACTTC
TRBV5-5	TRBD1	few	TRBJ2-7	CASSPGQGAYEQYF	TGTGCCAGCAGCCCGGGACAGGGGGCCTACGAGCAGTACTTC
TRBV14	NA	NA	TRBJ2-2	CASSPPDGPGEGELFF	TGTGCCAGCAGCCCCCCGGACGGACCCGGGGAAGGGGAGCTGTTTTTT
TRBV28	TRBD1	NA	TRBJ1-4	CASSLGLTGGNEKLFF	TGTGCCAGCAGTTTAGGGTTGACAGGGGGTAATGAAAAACTGTTTTTT
TRBV6-1	NA	NA	TRBJ2-3	CASTERRGQTDTQYF	TGTGCCAGCACCGAAAGGAGGGGGCAGACAGATACGCAGTATTTT
TRBV7-8	NA	NA	TRBJ2-1	CASSFLRDLISHNEQFF	TGTGCCAGCAGCTTCCTGCGGGACTTGATCTCCCACAATGAGCAGTTCTTC
TRBV28	TRBD1	NA	TRBJ1-5	CASSYRGANQPQHF	TGTGCCAGCAGTTACAGGGGGGCCAATCAGCCCCAGCATTTT
TRBV27	TRBD1	once	TRBJ1-1	CASRGGQGEVYSEAFF	TGTGCCAGCAGAGGGGGGCAGGGGGAGGTTTATTCTGAAGCTTTCTTT
TRBV5-1	TRBD1	NA	TRBJ1-1	CASGEGAGTEAFF	TGCGCCAGCGGAGAGGGGGCCGGGACTGAAGCTTTCTTT
TRBV6-1	NA	NA	TRBJ1-5	CASRWTVASNQPQHF	TGTGCCAGCAGATGGACAGTGGCCAGCAATCAGCCCCAGCATTTT
TRBV27	TRBD1	NA	TRBJ1-1	CASSFRDRFSEAFF	TGTGCCAGCAGTTTCCGGGACAGGTTCTCTGAAGCTTTCTTT
TRBV20-1	TRBD2	few	TRBJ2-7	CSACGSYEQYF	TGCAGTGCATGCGGGAGCTACGAGCAGTACTTC
TRBV6-1	TRBD2	NA	TRBJ2-7	CASSEPGLAGRGAYEQYF	TGTGCCAGCAGTGAACCGGGACTAGCGGGGCGAGGAGCCTACGAGCAGTACTTC
TRBV14	TRBD1	NA	TRBJ2-5	CASSQDPAEGAQETQYF	TGTGCCAGCAGCCAAGATCCGGCTGAGGGGGCCCAAGAGACCCAGTACTTC
TRBV28	TRBD2	NA	TRBJ2-1	CASSTGTSGNNEQFF	TGTGCCAGCAGTACAGGGACTAGCGGCAACAATGAGCAGTTCTTC
TRBV11-3	TRBD2	NA	TRBJ2-1	CASSQPSTSGRSGNEQFF	TGTGCCAGCAGCCAACCCTCTACTAGCGGGAGATCGGGGAATGAGCAGTTCTTC
TRBV7-8	TRBD2	NA	TRBJ2-3	CASSPRLAESDTQYF	TGTGCCAGCAGCCCGCGACTAGCGGAGTCAGATACGCAGTATTTT
TRBV6-6	TRBD1	NA	TRBJ2-7	CASSGLLRGSYEQYF	TGTGCCAGCAGCGGGTTACTCAGGGGGTCCTACGAGCAGTACTTC
TRBV7-8	NA	NA	TRBJ1-2	CASSSRPRRGYYGYTF	TGTGCCAGCAGCAGCCGCCCGCGCCGGGGGTACTATGGCTACACCTTC
TRBV30	TRBD2	NA	TRBJ2-7	CAWSVKREGSYEQYF	TGTGCCTGGAGTGTGAAGCGGGAGGGTTCCTACGAGCAGTACTTC
TRBV27	TRBD2	NA	TRBJ2-2	CASSPRGRGSGLAGFVGELFF	TGTGCCAGCAGTCCCCGAGGCAGGGGGTCGGGACTAGCGGGATTCGTCGGGGAGCTGTTTTTT
TRBV20-1	NA	NA	TRBJ2-7	CSALGPSQYF	TGCAGTGCCTTGGGGCCGTCACAGTACTTC